These 7 T cell receptor beta chains came from one sample sequenced in a study of shared clonotypes between healthy human individuals. Produced via immunoSEQ multiplex PCR; TCRdb's table is partial and in-frame only. The table lists over 750,000 clones, roughly 96% of them singletons. CD8 cells classed as naive were CD45RO-negative and positively selected for CCR7, excluding terminally differentiated effector memory CD45RA+ cells. The sequenced sample consisted of naive CD8+ T cells sorted from blood. Receptors were obtained from a man younger than 45 in good health.

The genes are TRBV2 and TRBJ2-2; 7 bases fit TRBD2. CDR3 length: 15 amino acids. Germline lookup yields CDR1 SNHLY and CDR2 FYNNEI. The trim removed 8 bases at V and 4 bases at J, leaving 10 bases unmatched. The CDR3 DNA reads as TGTGCCAGCTTTGGGCTAGCGGAGACCACCGGGGAGCTGTTTTTT. This translates into CASFGLAETTGELFF.

The V gene is TRBV7-2, the J gene TRBJ2-7; 9 positions match TRBD2. The ends lost 6 bases at V and 6 bases at J; junction bases unmatched: 3. This CDR3 comprises 12 residues. From germline, CDR1 is SGHTA and CDR2 FQGNSA. The CDR3, as DNA: TGTGCCAGCAGTAAGACTAGCGGCGAGCAGTACTTC. This encodes CASSKTSGEQYF.

The CDR3 region is CASSSAGWTGGELFF. DNA for the CDR3: TGCGCCAGCAGCTCAGCGGGATGGACGGGCGGGGAGCTGTTTTTT. The rearrangement uses TRBV5-1 and TRBJ2-2; 7 bases agree with TRBD2. Germline loops: CDR1 SGHRS, CDR2 YFSETQ. The trim removed 3 bases at V and 7 bases at J, leaving 9 bases unmatched. The CDR3 contains 15 residues.

The chain carries TRBV6-5 and TRBJ2-7; no definite D call. Germline CDR1 MNHEY, CDR2 SVGAGI. V lost 6 bases to trimming and J lost 7 bases, with 19 bases between them. The CDR3 runs to 14 residues. The DNA of the CDR3 is TGTGCCAGCAGCGTTACTGAAACCAGTAGAGAGCAGTACTTC. This codes for CASSVTETSREQYF.

This chain joins TRBV28 and TRBJ2-5; 8 bases map to TRBD1. CDR1 and CDR2 (germline): MDHEN, SYDVKM. Trimming at V came to 10 bases and at J to 3 bases, leaving 7 bases not matched to a gene. This CDR3 comprises 13 residues. CDR3 residues: CATLAGQEETQYF. DNA for the CDR3: TGTGCCACCCTTGCGGGACAGGAAGAGACCCAGTACTTC.

V usage is TRBV28 and J usage is TRBJ2-7; no firm D call. Germline assignment: CDR1 MDHEN and CDR2 SYDVKM. This CDR3 contains 11 residues. V was clipped by 4 bases and J by 6 bases, with 7 bases between them. The CDR3 here is CASSSWSEQYF. The CDR3 DNA reads as TGTGCCAGCAGTTCTTGGAGCGAGCAGTACTTC.

This sequence joins TRBV7-9 and TRBJ2-3, with a possible D match to TRBD1 (6 bases). V dropped 6 bases and J dropped 0 bases, with 13 bases sitting between them. The CDR3 covers 15 residues. Germline V gives CDR1 SEHNR, CDR2 FQNEAQ (reference sequence). The CDR3 loop is CASRSRDISTDTQYF. DNA for the CDR3: TGTGCCAGCAGATCCCGGGACATTAGCACAGATACGCAGTATTTT.